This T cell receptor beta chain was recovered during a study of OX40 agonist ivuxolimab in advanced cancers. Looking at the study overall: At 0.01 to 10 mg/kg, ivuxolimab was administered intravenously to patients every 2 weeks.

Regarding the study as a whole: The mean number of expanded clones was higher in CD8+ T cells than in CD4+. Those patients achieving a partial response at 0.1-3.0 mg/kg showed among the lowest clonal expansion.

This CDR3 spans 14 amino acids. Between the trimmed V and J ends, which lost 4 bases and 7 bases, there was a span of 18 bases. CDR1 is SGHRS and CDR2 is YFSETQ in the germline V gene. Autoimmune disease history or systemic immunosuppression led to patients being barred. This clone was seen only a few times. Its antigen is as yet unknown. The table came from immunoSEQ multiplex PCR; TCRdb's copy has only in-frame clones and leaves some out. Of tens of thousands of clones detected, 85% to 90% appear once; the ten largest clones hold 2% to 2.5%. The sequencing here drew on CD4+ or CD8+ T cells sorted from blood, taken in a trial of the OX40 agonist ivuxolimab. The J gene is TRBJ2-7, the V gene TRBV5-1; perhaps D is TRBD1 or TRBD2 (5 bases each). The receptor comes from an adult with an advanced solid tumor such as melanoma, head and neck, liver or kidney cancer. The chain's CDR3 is CASSPGATPGEQYF. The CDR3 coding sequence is TGCGCCAGCAGCCCCGGGGCCACCCCGGGGGAGCAGTACTTC.